These 32 T cell receptor beta chains originate from one sample sequenced in a study of cytomegalovirus exposure and HLA in healthy donors. Use of 60 Vbeta and 13 Jbeta primers characterized the PCR. Clones were sequenced by immunoSEQ multiplex PCR, and TCRdb holds only the in-frame ones, with some missing. This table has approximately 150,000 clones, approximately 73% appearing once. Sequenced input: PBMCs. These receptor sequences come from a man aged 50-59 years in good health and CMV-seronegative.

The chain links TRBV9 to TRBJ1-2; 8 nucleotides match TRBD1. Germline V lookup: CDR1 SGDLS, CDR2 YYNGEE. V was pared by 0 bases and J by 5 bases, with 3 bases of the junction left unmatched. CDR3 size: 14 residues. Here the CDR3 reads CASSVATGGYGYTF. CDR3 coding DNA: TGTGCCAGCAGCGTAGCAACAGGGGGATATGGCTACACCTTC.

The chain joins TRBV4-3 to TRBJ1-3, with TRBD1 matching 7 bases. The J segment lost 2 bases and the V segment lost 0 bases, leaving 4 bases of the junction unmatched. The CDR3 contains 16 residues. From germline, CDR1 is LGHNA and CDR2 YSLEER. CDR3 protein: CASSQDQTGTGNTIYF. CDR3 sequence (DNA): TGCGCCAGCAGCCAAGATCAGACAGGGACTGGAAACACCATATATTTT.

In DNA form, the CDR3 reads TGTGCCAGTAGTATAGACCGGGAGACCCAGTACTTC. Translation gives CASSIDRETQYF. The J gene is TRBJ2-5, the V gene TRBV19; D ambiguous. CDR1 is LNHDA, CDR2 SQIVND, per germline (reference sequence). Trimming left V 0 bases short and J 5 bases short, with 4 bases between. This CDR3 has 12 amino acids.

About this clone itself: The germline gene is not matched at one end of the junction; a read error may be the cause. In the same sample, other DNA sequences code for this CDR3. V is TRBV5-1 and J is TRBJ1-1; D is unclear. Looked up from germline, CDR1 is SGHRS and CDR2 is YFSETQ. The CDR3 covers 15 residues. This CDR3 reads CASTPGGNTDTEAFF. The CDR3, as DNA: TGTGCCAGCACCCCCGGAGGCAATACGGACACTGAAGCTTTCTTT.

V usage is TRBV6-5 and J usage is TRBJ1-1, with 9 nucleotides matching TRBD1. The trim removed 7 bases at V and 1 base at J, leaving 4 bases unmatched. The CDR3 has 14 amino acids. Looked up from germline, CDR1 is MNHEY and CDR2 is SVGAGI. The CDR3 nucleotides read TGTGCCAGCACCATGGGACAGGGGAACACTGAAGCTTTCTTT. Protein: CASTMGQGNTEAFF.

The chain uses TRBV5-1 and TRBJ1-1; perhaps TRBD1 as D (5 bases). CDR3 length equals 13 residues. V was clipped by 4 bases and J by 4 bases, with 11 bases between them. CDR1 is SGHRS and CDR2 is YFSETQ in the germline V gene. The CDR3 DNA sequence: TGCGCCAGCAGCCCGGGACTACTCACTGAAGCTTTCTTT. Translating it yields CASSPGLLTEAFF.

The chain carries TRBV27 and TRBJ1-5; maybe TRBD1 (6 bases). V was shortened by 4 bases and J by 5 bases, with 12 bases between the two germline ends. Germline values: CDR1 MNHEY, CDR2 SMNVEV (reference sequence). The CDR3 runs to 14 residues. The DNA of the CDR3 is TGTGCCAGCAGTTGGGGGGGGCCGGATCAGCCCCAGCATTTT. It is translated as CASSWGGPDQPQHF.

This clone was observed a few times. The rearrangement uses TRBV9 and TRBJ1-5; a possible D gene is TRBD1 (5 bases). This CDR3 has 14 amino acids. V was shortened by 1 base and J by 7 bases, with 12 bases between the two germline ends. Germline lookup yields CDR1 SGDLS and CDR2 YYNGEE. CDR3 coding DNA: TGTGCCAGCAGCGTATCTGGGGAGGGGCAGCCCCAGCATTTT. Translated, it gives CASSVSGEGQPQHF.

This clone was seen more than once but under ten times. The genes are TRBV7-2 and TRBJ1-4, with TRBD1 matching over 11 bases. The germline V gene encodes CDR1 SGHTA and CDR2 FQGNSA. The CDR3 length is 13 residues. Trimming took 6 bases from V and 10 from J; bases not matched to a gene: 4. For the CDR3, the DNA is TGTGCCAGCAGTTATGGGACAGGGGGAAAACTGTTTTTT. Its protein is CASSYGTGGKLFF.

The rearrangement uses TRBV28 and TRBJ1-5; the D gene is possibly TRBD1 (5 bases). Germline CDR1 reads MDHEN; CDR2 reads SYDVKM. Trimming pared 6 bases from V and 8 bases from J, leaving 17 bases between. The CDR3 is made up of 14 amino acids. CDR3 sequence reads: CASRGGEVVEPQHF. CDR3 DNA sequence: TGTGCCAGCAGGGGGGGGGAGGTGGTTGAGCCCCAGCATTTT.

This clone is a singleton in its sample. This chain connects TRBV28 to TRBJ1-2; possibly TRBD1 for D (6 bases). Trimming removed 3 bases at V and 2 bases at J, with 16 bases between. Germline loops: CDR1 MDHEN, CDR2 SYDVKM. This CDR3 has 16 residues. CDR3 in DNA: TGTGCCAGCAGTTTGAAGGGGCGGGGGGCGAACTATGGCTACACCTTC. It translates to CASSLKGRGANYGYTF.

The CDR3, as DNA: TGTGCCAGCAGCCTTTTAGAAACCAATGAGCAGTTCTTC. Its protein product is CASSLLETNEQFF. The genes are TRBV6-5 and TRBJ2-1; D gene ambiguous. Germline CDR1 and CDR2: MNHEY and SVGAGI. V lost 6 bases, J lost 6 bases, and 12 bases lay in between. This CDR3 has 13 amino acids.

Of note for this clone: Within the sample, other DNA sequences also encode this same CDR3. The chain links TRBV7-2 to TRBJ1-2, with D hard to call. With 1 base removed from V and 2 bases from J, the gap between germline ends came to 8 bases. The CDR3 spans 14 residues. CDR1 SGHTA and CDR2 FQGNSA come from the germline V gene. CDR3 nucleotides: TGTGCCAGCAGCTTAGATGGAGGGAACTATGGCTACACCTTC. Translated, it gives CASSLDGGNYGYTF.

The chain recombines TRBV9 with TRBJ2-5; D not resolved. From germline, CDR1 is SGDLS and CDR2 YYNGEE. The CDR3 spans 15 residues. The V and J ends lost 0 bases and 3 bases respectively, with 12 bases between them. In DNA form, the CDR3 reads TGTGCCAGCAGCGTAGAACCGACGGCGGAAGAGACCCAGTACTTC. As protein: CASSVEPTAEETQYF.

This clone was seen more than once but under ten times. CDR3 bases: TGTGCCAGCAGTCTCGGGACTAGCGGGGCGTACCAAGAGACCCAGTACTTC. Its protein is CASSLGTSGAYQETQYF. V and J are TRBV5-8 and TRBJ2-5, with TRBD2 matching 13 bases. This CDR3 has 17 amino acids. Germline assignment: CDR1 SGHTS and CDR2 YDEGEE. Trimming removed 5 bases from V and 0 bases from J; junction bases left unmatched: 7.

There are a few counts of this clone. J is TRBJ2-5 and V is TRBV5-4; 11 bases align to TRBD2. The V gene's germline CDR1 is SGHNT and CDR2 YYREEE (reference sequence). V dropped 4 bases and J dropped 4; count of bases not matched to a gene: 6. This CDR3 is 15 amino acids long. Here the CDR3 DNA reads TGTGCCAGCAGCAGAACTAGCGGGGGACGAGAGACCCAGTACTTC. It is translated as CASSRTSGGRETQYF.

V is TRBV11-2 and J is TRBJ2-7; D is unclear. Germline assignment: CDR1 SGHAT and CDR2 FQNNGV. V lost 7 bases, J lost 1 base, and 11 bases lay in between. The CDR3 spans 13 residues. The CDR3 region has the DNA TGTGCCAGCACCTCCCCCGGGTCCTACGAGCAGTACTTC. Translating gives CASTSPGSYEQYF.

This clone was observed a handful of times. The chain couples TRBV5-5 to TRBJ2-5; perhaps TRBD1 as D (6 bases). The CDR3 sequence is 14 residues long. Trimming cost V 5 bases and J 5 bases, with 16 bases left between them. Germline loops: CDR1 SGHKS, CDR2 YYEKEE (reference sequence). CDR3 loop: CASSPNTGKETQYF. Here the CDR3 DNA reads TGTGCCAGCAGTCCGAATACAGGGAAGGAGACCCAGTACTTC.

The rearrangement links TRBV27 to TRBJ2-1; no clear D. V was clipped by 2 bases and J by 7 bases, with 9 bases between them. This CDR3 comprises 13 residues. Germline loops: CDR1 MNHEY, CDR2 SMNVEV (reference sequence). The CDR3 DNA sequence: TGTGCCAGCAGTTTACAGTGGCGGAATGAGCAGTTCTTC. It is translated as CASSLQWRNEQFF.

The rearrangement joins TRBV25-1 to TRBJ1-3; D is ambiguous. The CDR3 length is 15 residues. In germline, CDR1 is MGHDK, CDR2 SYGVNS. The ends were cut back, 1 base at V and 2 bases at J, with 9 bases in the middle. The CDR3 here is CASSESGRAGNTIYF. DNA of the CDR3: TGTGCCAGCAGTGAATCGGGGAGGGCTGGAAACACCATATATTTT.

This clone appeared once. The genes are TRBV6-5 and TRBJ2-3; 7 positions match TRBD1. CDR1 and CDR2 from the germline V gene are MNHEY and SVGAGI. The J segment lost 1 base and the V segment lost 2 bases, leaving 3 bases of the junction unmatched. The CDR3 contains 15 residues. CDR3 in amino acids: CASSYQDRGTDTQYF. In DNA form, the CDR3 reads TGTGCCAGCAGTTACCAAGACAGGGGCACAGATACGCAGTATTTT.

The rearrangement uses TRBV9 and TRBJ1-1, with D possibly being TRBD1 (6 bases). Germline assignment: CDR1 SGDLS and CDR2 YYNGEE. This CDR3 is 13 amino acids long. V lost 4 bases and J lost 5, with 12 bases in between. The CDR3 DNA sequence: TGTGCCAGCAGCTCCCAGGGGTGGACTGAAGCTTTCTTT. Its translation: CASSSQGWTEAFF.

The count of this clone is one. The gene calls are TRBV6-5 and TRBJ1-1; TRBD1 might be the D (6 bases). V was trimmed by 4 bases and J by 4 bases, leaving 16 bases between them. CDR1 and CDR2 (germline): MNHEY, SVGAGI. The CDR3 is made up of 15 amino acids. CDR3 residues: CASSSIGGAPTEAFF. Written as DNA, the CDR3 is TGTGCCAGCAGTTCGATTGGGGGGGCGCCCACTGAAGCTTTCTTT.

The chain is built from TRBV4-1 and TRBJ1-3; TRBD1 might be the D (6 bases). Germline values: CDR1 MGHRA, CDR2 YSYEKL. This CDR3 has 17 residues. Trimming shortened V by 2 bases and J by 0 bases, and 14 bases separated the two germline ends. CDR3 sequence reads: CASSQRTAANSGNTIYF. The CDR3 DNA is TGCGCCAGCAGCCAAAGGACAGCTGCTAACTCTGGAAACACCATATATTTT.

This chain links TRBV2 with TRBJ2-4, with a possible D match to TRBD1 (6 bases). Trimming cost V 1 base and J 3 bases, with 13 bases left between them. CDR1 SNHLY and CDR2 FYNNEI come from the germline V gene. The CDR3 is 16 residues long. The chain's CDR3 is CASSEEGGPGKNIQYF. The CDR3 bases are TGTGCCAGCAGTGAAGAAGGGGGTCCAGGCAAAAACATTCAGTACTTC.

This chain links TRBV2 with TRBJ2-7; TRBD2 matches at 9 bases. The CDR3 loop spans 14 amino acids. Losses at the gene ends were 4 bases for V and 2 bases for J; bases not matched to a gene: 3. Germline V lookup: CDR1 SNHLY, CDR2 FYNNEI. CDR3 nucleotide sequence: TGTGCCAGCAGTGTGGCGGGGGGGCCCTACGAGCAGTACTTC. Protein sequence: CASSVAGGPYEQYF.

This clone occurred a few times. The J gene is TRBJ1-1, the V gene TRBV6-5; D is possibly TRBD1 (6 bases). This CDR3 region has 14 residues. The V and J ends lost 2 bases and 4 bases respectively, with 11 bases between them. Germline values: CDR1 MNHEY, CDR2 SVGAGI. In nucleotides, the CDR3 is TGTGCCAGCAGTTACGGGGGCGTATCCACTGAAGCTTTCTTT. This codes for CASSYGGVSTEAFF.

V and J are TRBV5-1 and TRBJ2-1; 12 nucleotides line up with TRBD2. This CDR3 is built from 17 residues. CDR1 SGHRS and CDR2 YFSETQ come from the germline V gene. The junction had 10 bases not matched to a gene; V was cut back by 3 bases and J by 6 bases. CDR3 sequence (DNA): TGCGCCAGCAGCTCCCATACTCTAGCGGGGGGGAGCAATGAGCAGTTCTTC. Its translation: CASSSHTLAGGSNEQFF.

The chain is built from TRBV18 and TRBJ2-3; tentatively, D is TRBD1 (5 bases). Trimming pared 1 base from V and 0 bases from J, leaving 8 bases between. Per the germline V gene, CDR1 is KGHSH and CDR2 is LQKENI. This CDR3 is 15 amino acids long. In DNA form, the CDR3 reads TGTGCCAGCTCACCACAGGGGTCCAGCACAGATACGCAGTATTTT. Amino acid sequence: CASSPQGSSTDTQYF.

The V and J genes are TRBV27 and TRBJ2-7; 7 bases are shared with TRBD1. The germline V gene has CDR1 MNHEY and CDR2 SMNVEV (reference sequence). V lost 4 bases to trimming and J lost 3 bases; unmatched junction nucleotides: 0. This CDR3 is 12 amino acids long. The CDR3 DNA reads as TGTGCCAGCAGTTACAGGGGCTACGAGCAGTACTTC. Its translation is CASSYRGYEQYF.

This chain uses TRBV28 with TRBJ1-2; 7 nucleotides line up with TRBD1. The CDR3 is made up of 12 amino acids. Germline CDR1 MDHEN, CDR2 SYDVKM. V lost 6 bases and J lost 10; bases outside the gene matches: 8. CDR3 sequence: CASSSRQGYYTF. The CDR3 coding sequence is TGTGCCAGCAGCTCCCGACAGGGATACTACACCTTC.

The CDR3 protein is CASSVTVVGANYGYTF. DNA of the CDR3: TGTGCCAGCAGCGTAACCGTCGTAGGGGCCAACTATGGCTACACCTTC. The V gene is TRBV9, the J gene TRBJ1-2, with a possible D match to TRBD1 (5 bases). CDR1 and CDR2 (germline): SGDLS, YYNGEE. V shed 1 base and J shed 2 bases, with 15 bases lying between them. This CDR3 comprises 16 residues.